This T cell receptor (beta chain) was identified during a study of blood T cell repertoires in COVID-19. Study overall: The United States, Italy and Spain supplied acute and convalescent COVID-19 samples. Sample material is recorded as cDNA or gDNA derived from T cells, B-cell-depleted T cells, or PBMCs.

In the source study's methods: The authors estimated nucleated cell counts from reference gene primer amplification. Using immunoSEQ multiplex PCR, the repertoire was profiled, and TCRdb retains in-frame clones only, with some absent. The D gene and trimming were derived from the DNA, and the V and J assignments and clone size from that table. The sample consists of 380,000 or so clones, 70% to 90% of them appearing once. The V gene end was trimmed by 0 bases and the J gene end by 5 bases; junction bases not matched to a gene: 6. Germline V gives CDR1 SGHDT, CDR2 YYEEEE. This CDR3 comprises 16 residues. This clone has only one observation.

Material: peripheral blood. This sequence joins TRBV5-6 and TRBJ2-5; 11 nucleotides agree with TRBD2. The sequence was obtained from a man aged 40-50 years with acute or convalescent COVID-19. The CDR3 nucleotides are TGTGCCAGCAGCTTGGGACTAGCGGGAACTCAGGAGACCCAGTACTTC. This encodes CASSLGLAGTQETQYF.